This is a list of T cell receptor beta chains from one sample in a study of control samples from healthy donors and cancer patients. Assay: immunoSEQ multiplex PCR; the TCRdb copy retains only in-frame clones and omits some. The repertoire holds under 200,000 clones, with around 96% as singletons. The sample consisted of blood. Receptors originate from a woman between 40 and 55 years old in good health. Both conserved end residues are part of each CDR3. D genes are given only for firm matches.

j_gene,d_gene,v_gene,CDR3nt,CDR3aa
TRBJ1-5,NA,TRBV5-5,TGTGCCAGCAGCTTGGGACAATGGGGTCAGCCCCAGCATTTT,CASSLGQWGQPQHF
TRBJ2-5,TRBD1,TRBV5-6,TGTGCCAGCAGCTTGGGCCCAGGGGGAGAGACCCAGTACTTC,CASSLGPGGETQYF
TRBJ1-4,NA,TRBV12-3/TRBV12-4,TGTGCCAGCAGTTTCTGGGGAAAACTGTTTTTT,CASSFWGKLFF
TRBJ1-2,NA,TRBV27,TGTGCCAGCAGTCCGGAGGACGGGAATAGGCTTGGCTACACCTTC,CASSPEDGNRLGYTF
TRBJ2-1,NA,TRBV7-2,TGTGCCAGCAGCTTCGGCGGGTCCTCCAATGAGCAGTTCTTC,CASSFGGSSNEQFF
TRBJ2-3,TRBD2,TRBV28,TGTGCCAGCAGTCCGGCCGGACTAGCGGCAGATACGCAGTATTTT,CASSPAGLAADTQYF
TRBJ2-3,NA,TRBV2,TGTGCCAGCAGACTCCGCCCGGATACGCAGTATTTT,CASRLRPDTQYF
TRBJ2-7,TRBD1,TRBV7-2,TGTGCCAGCAGCCCGGACAGGGCAACTAACGCCCCCTACGAGCAGTACTTC,CASSPDRATNAPYEQYF
TRBJ1-1,NA,TRBV6-6,TGTGCCACCGCTAACAGACAGATTAACACTGAAGCTTTCTTT,CATANRQINTEAFF
TRBJ1-2,NA,TRBV7-2,TGTGCCAGCAGCTTAGCGTCGTACGGCGTCACCGTCTATGGCTACACCTTC,CASSLASYGVTVYGYTF